The present TCR beta chain was sequenced within a study of blood T cells in healthy people across ages. Points from the study as a whole: Not knowing donor CMV status may have confounded expanded clonotype changes. Comparison with aged donors showed that long-lived donors had more naive CD4+ cells and higher diversity. Per-million-T-cell TCR beta diversity fell roughly linearly with age.

Using a J-beta primer mix together with a sample-barcoded 5' primer, a second PCR was run for roughly 6 to 12 cycles. A template-switch adaptor with 12 random nucleotides tagged each cDNA molecule. TCRdb recomputed calls from the 5' RACE reads with MiXCR, one row per CDR3 protein. The repertoire has roughly 2 million distinct CDR3 sequences, 49% of them found once; the top ten carry 2.1%. The CDR3 sequence is 15 residues long. Germline V lookup: CDR1 DFQATT, CDR2 SNEGSKA (reference sequence). Worth noting for this clonotype: The antigen is undetermined. The junction does not match germline at one end; this may be a read error.

This chain uses TRBV20-1 with TRBJ2-1, with D tentatively TRBD2 (6 bases). Material: blood. The receptor was isolated from a woman aged 40 to 49 in good health. CDR3 in amino acids: CSARGDFQPYNEQFF. CDR3 nucleotides: TGCAGCGCTAGAGGGGACTTCCAGCCCTACAATGAGCAGTTCTTC.